The clone carrying this TCR beta chain was observed at least ten times. Its matching antigen is unknown. The data derive from a study of T cells in Graves' hyperthyroidism and ophthalmopathy. The length of the CDR3 is 16 residues. The J segment lost 6 bases and the V segment lost 0 bases, leaving 7 bases of the junction unmatched. Looked up from germline, CDR1 is DFQATT and CDR2 is SNEGSKA (reference sequence). RNA transcripts were the template for amplifying TCR beta CDR3 regions. TCR CDR3 regions were first amplified by RT-PCR with HTBI primers. MiXCR was run by TCRdb on the multiplex PCR reads, yielding one entry per CDR3 protein. Of 250,000 to 300,000 distinct CDR3 sequences listed, roughly an eighth are singletons. Study findings and constraints: Separation of ophthalmopathy from stable hyperthyroidism was achieved by a 13 V-J model. In validation, the model predicted ophthalmopathy. These predictions came a median approximately six months before onset.

The sequence came from a woman aged 40 to 55 with Graves' hyperthyroidism. The V call is TRBV20-1, the J call TRBJ2-2; 10 bases agree with TRBD2. Source material: blood. As DNA, the CDR3 is TGCAGTGCTAGAGATGAGTCTAGCGGGAGTTCCGGGGAGCTGTTTTTT. Its protein is CSARDESSGSSGELFF.